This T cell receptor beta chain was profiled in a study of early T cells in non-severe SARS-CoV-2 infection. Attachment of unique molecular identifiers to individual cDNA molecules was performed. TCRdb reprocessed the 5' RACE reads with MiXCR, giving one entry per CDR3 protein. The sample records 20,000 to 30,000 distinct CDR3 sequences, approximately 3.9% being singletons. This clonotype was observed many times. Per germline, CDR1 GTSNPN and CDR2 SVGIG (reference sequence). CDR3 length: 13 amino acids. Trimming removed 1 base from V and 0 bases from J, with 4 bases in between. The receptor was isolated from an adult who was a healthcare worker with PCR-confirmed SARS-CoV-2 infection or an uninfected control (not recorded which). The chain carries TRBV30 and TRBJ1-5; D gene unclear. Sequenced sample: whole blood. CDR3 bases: TGTGCCTGGAGTGGACTTAGCAATCAGCCCCAGCATTTT. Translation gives CAWSGLSNQPQHF.